Following are 5 T cell receptor beta chains from one sample sequenced in a study of T cell responses to AZD1222 COVID-19 vaccine. Generated by immunoSEQ multiplex PCR, the TCRdb table keeps only in-frame clones and is missing some. The sample shows 45,000 to 60,000 clones, around nine tenths of them seen only once. Sequenced material: peripheral blood, taken on day 0 of AZD1222 vaccination. All receptors come from an adult in good health.

The rearrangement joins TRBV6-5 to TRBJ2-1; 9 bases match TRBD1. Trimming removed 10 bases from V and 5 bases from J; junction bases left unmatched: 9. The length of the CDR3 is 14 residues. Germline V gene sequence: CDR1 MNHEY, CDR2 SVGAGI. The CDR3 region is CAIVDRGGNNEQFF. The CDR3 region has the DNA TGTGCCATCGTGGACAGGGGCGGGAACAATGAGCAGTTCTTC.

The rearrangement uses TRBV2 and TRBJ2-7; D remains unclear. Germline V gene lookup returns CDR1 SNHLY and CDR2 FYNNEI. The CDR3 contains 12 residues. V lost 6 bases to trimming and J lost 5 bases, with 11 bases between them. CDR3 sequence (DNA): TGTGCCAGCAGAATTAATAGGAACGAGCAGTACTTC. Translating it yields CASRINRNEQYF.

The CDR3 region has the DNA TGTGCCAGCAGCTCTCACGCTCTGGGGAACACTGAAGCTTTCTTT. Residues: CASSSHALGNTEAFF. This chain connects TRBV7-2 to TRBJ1-1, with D unresolved. Looked up from germline, CDR1 is SGHTA and CDR2 is FQGNSA. The CDR3 totals 15 residues. The V end was cut by 4 bases, the J end by 1 base, with 13 bases between. Combining the CDR3 with reference TRBV7-2 and TRBJ1-1 gives the whole variable domain GAGVSQSPSNKVTEKGKDVELRCDPISGHTALYWYRQSLGQGLEFLIYFQGNSAPDKSGLPSDRFSAERTGGSVSTLTIQRTQQEDSAVYLCASSSHALGNTEAFFGQGTRLTVV.

The chain carries TRBV28 and TRBJ2-3, with 8 bases identical to TRBD2. The CDR3 extends over 15 amino acids. The trim removed 3 bases at V and 0 bases at J, leaving 2 bases unmatched. Germline CDR1 reads MDHEN; CDR2 reads SYDVKM. CDR3 DNA sequence: TGTGCCAGCAGTTTCAGCGGGGGCAGCACAGATACGCAGTATTTT. As protein: CASSFSGGSTDTQYF.

The J gene is TRBJ1-4, the V gene TRBV4-1; the D is unclear. Trimming took 5 bases from V and 0 from J, leaving 7 bases between them. The CDR3 is made up of 14 amino acids. Germline-derived CDR1 and CDR2 are MGHRA and YSYEKL. This CDR3 is CASSYETTNEKLFF. In DNA, the CDR3 is TGCGCCAGCAGCTACGAAACAACTAATGAAAAACTGTTTTTT.